The rows below give T cell receptor beta chains drawn from one sample of a study of T cells after yellow fever vaccination. One entry per CDR3 protein, called by TCRdb with MiXCR from the 5' RACE reads. Of hundreds of thousands of distinct CDR3 sequences listed, about 12% are singletons. The source was CD4+ T cells sorted from PBMCs, collected 15 days after the yellow fever booster vaccination. Receptors originate from a man younger than 35 who received the YFV17D yellow fever vaccine. CDR3s include the opening cysteine and the closing phenylalanine or tryptophan. A D gene is named only where the DNA matches it firmly. Rows give clone size only sometimes, using once, few, many, or a class for an expanded clone.

TGTGCCAGCTCCGCAGGACGGACGAGTGAAGCTTTCTTT	CASSAGRTSEAFF	.	TRBV18	TRBJ1-1	.
TGCGCCAGCAGCCAACAGACAGGTGGGACTGAAGCTTTCTTT	CASSQQTGGTEAFF	.	TRBV5-1	TRBJ1-1	.
TGTGCCAGCACCGACTTTTGCGCGGGAGGAACAGACTCTGGAAACACCATATATTTT	CASTDFCAGGTDSGNTIYF	.	TRBV6-9	TRBJ1-3	.
TGTGCCAGCAGCCGGGACAGTGGCTACGAGCAGTACTTC	CASSRDSGYEQYF	TRBD1	TRBV7-9	TRBJ2-7	few
TGTGCCACCAGTGATTTGACCTCCCAAGAGACCCAGTACTTC	CATSDLTSQETQYF	.	TRBV24-1	TRBJ2-5	many
TGTGCCAGCAGCGTAGCTCCGGAGAACACTGAAGCTTTCTTT	CASSVAPENTEAFF	.	TRBV9	TRBJ1-1	.
TGCAGTGCTCCCCCGGGACAGGGGAGTTCACCCCTCCACTTT	CSAPPGQGSSPLHF	TRBD1	TRBV20-1	TRBJ1-6	few
TGCGCCAGCAGCTTGGAGGGGACAGGGTACAATGAGCAGTTCTTC	CASSLEGTGYNEQFF	TRBD1	TRBV5-1	TRBJ2-1	many
TGTGCCAGCAGTTTCCGGGACAGCAAGATCATAGATACGCAGTATTTT	CASSFRDSKIIDTQYF	TRBD1	TRBV12-3/TRBV12-4	TRBJ2-3	few
TGTGCCAGCAGTGTAGACAGGCAGGATGGCTACACCTTC	CASSVDRQDGYTF	.	TRBV9	TRBJ1-2	.
TGTGCCAGCAGCTTGGGGACTGCGAATTGGGAAGCTTTCTTT	CASSLGTANWEAFF	.	TRBV7-9	TRBJ1-1	few
TGCAGCGTTGAAGAGGGAGGGTCGTTAGGAGGGGATACGCAGTATTTT	CSVEEGGSLGGDTQYF	TRBD2	TRBV29-1	TRBJ2-3	.
TGTGCCAGCAGCGAATCTAGCGGGAGCACAGATACGCAGTATTTT	CASSESSGSTDTQYF	TRBD2	TRBV9	TRBJ2-3	few
TGTGCCAGCAGCGTAGCGGACTCAAGACAGGCTGGAAACACCATATATTTT	CASSVADSRQAGNTIYF	.	TRBV9	TRBJ1-3	few
TGCAGTGCTAGGTACGGCGGGCGGAGCACAGATACGCAGTATTTT	CSARYGGRSTDTQYF	.	TRBV20-1	TRBJ2-3	few
TGTGCCAGCTCACCCCAGGACCTCTACGAGCAGTACTTC	CASSPQDLYEQYF	.	TRBV18	TRBJ2-7	.
TGTGCCAGCAGTGACCCCGGCCGAGGATCTGGAAACACCATATATTTT	CASSDPGRGSGNTIYF	.	TRBV6-5	TRBJ1-3	.
TGCGCCAGCAGCCAAGATGGCGGAGCCTACGAGCAGTACTTC	CASSQDGGAYEQYF	.	TRBV4-1	TRBJ2-7	many
TGCGCCAGCAGCCAAGAACCAACTGCCTACGGTACGCAGTATTTT	CASSQEPTAYGTQYF	.	TRBV4-3	TRBJ2-3	.
TGTGCCAGCAGTGAAATCAGGAGGGAGACAGACCAGTACTTC	CASSEIRRETDQYF	.	TRBV6-1	TRBJ2-5	.
TGTGCCAGCAGCGCCACTAGCGGGGGTTTTAATGAGCAGTTCTTC	CASSATSGGFNEQFF	TRBD2	TRBV7-3	TRBJ2-1	.
TGTGCCAGCAGGCAGGACGGCGGAGGGGAGCTGTTTTTT	CASRQDGGGELFF	.	TRBV2	TRBJ2-2	.
TGTGCCACCAGCGGCCGGGGGGCGGGCCCCCGACTGCAGTATTTT	CATSGRGAGPRLQYF	.	TRBV15	TRBJ2-3	.
TGTGCCAGCAGCCGCGACAGGATCAATCAGCCCCAGCATTTT	CASSRDRINQPQHF	.	TRBV16	TRBJ1-5	few
TGTGCCAGCAGCCCCGACAGGACCTACGAGCAGTACTTC	CASSPDRTYEQYF	.	TRBV27	TRBJ2-7	few
TGTGCCAGCAGGCCCCTTCACAACAGGGGGATACAAGAGACCCAGTACTTC	CASRPLHNRGIQETQYF	TRBD1	TRBV6-2/TRBV6-3	TRBJ2-5	few
TGTGCCAGCTCGCCCGGGACAGGGACACCCTACGAGCAGTACTTC	CASSPGTGTPYEQYF	TRBD1	TRBV18	TRBJ2-7	few
TGCAGTGCTAGACCCCCCGTCGCGGGGGGTTACAATGAGCAGTTCTTC	CSARPPVAGGYNEQFF	TRBD2	TRBV20-1	TRBJ2-1	few
TGCGCCAGCAGCTTGGCGGGCAACCCCTCCTACAATGAGCAGTTCTTC	CASSLAGNPSYNEQFF	.	TRBV5-1	TRBJ2-1	many
TGTGCCAGCTCACCACCGTCCCGAGGGGCCTACAATGAGCAGTTCTTC	CASSPPSRGAYNEQFF	.	TRBV18	TRBJ2-1	.
TGTGCCAGCAGCATCCGGGACAGCTACAATGAGCAGTTCTTC	CASSIRDSYNEQFF	TRBD1	TRBV11-1	TRBJ2-1	many
TGCGCCAGCAGTCAAAGAGGGGGCACTCATGAAAAACTGTTTTTT	CASSQRGGTHEKLFF	TRBD1	TRBV4-3	TRBJ1-4	.
TGCAGTGCCGCGACAGTGGCTAGCACAGATACGCAGTATTTT	CSAATVASTDTQYF	.	TRBV20-1	TRBJ2-3	few
TGTGCCAGCAGCTTAGGACAGCTAACTGAAGCTTTCTTT	CASSLGQLTEAFF	.	TRBV7-2	TRBJ1-1	.
TGTGCCAGCAGCTTACGGGAGTCTACTAACTATGGCTACACCTTC	CASSLRESTNYGYTF	.	TRBV7-9	TRBJ1-2	.
TGTGCCAGCAGCTTTCCCTTTCGGATAGGGGACGAGATGGATACGCAGTATTTT	CASSFPFRIGDEMDTQYF	.	TRBV5-5	TRBJ2-3	.
TGTGCCAGCAGTTACTCCCGTCGAGAGACCCAGTACTTC	CASSYSRRETQYF	.	TRBV6-6	TRBJ2-5	many
TGTGCCAGCAGCCGGACAGGGTCTGGCTACACCTTC	CASSRTGSGYTF	TRBD1	TRBV3-1	TRBJ1-2	many
TGTGCCAGCAGCACCCAACAGGGAGCCGAGCAGTACTTC	CASSTQQGAEQYF	.	TRBV7-2	TRBJ2-7	few
TGCGCCAGCAGCCCCGGGGAACCGTATGGCTACACCTTC	CASSPGEPYGYTF	.	TRBV5-1	TRBJ1-2	.
TGCGCCAGCAGCCCCCTTGGCCTAGGGACCGACTCTAAAGCTTTCTTT	CASSPLGLGTDSKAFF	.	TRBV5-1	TRBJ1-1	.
TGCGCCAGCAGCCCGACAGGGGGCTATCAGCCCCAGCATTTT	CASSPTGGYQPQHF	TRBD1	TRBV5-1	TRBJ1-5	many
TGCGCCAGCAGCTTGGTCCTGGGAGGAGGGACCCAGTACTTC	CASSLVLGGGTQYF	.	TRBV5-1	TRBJ2-5	.
TGTGCCAGCAGTGGACTTGCGGGGGGCCACAATGAGCAGTTCTTC	CASSGLAGGHNEQFF	TRBD2	TRBV11-2	TRBJ2-1	many
TGTGCCAGCAGCTTAGCCGGGACAGGGTATTCACCCCTCCACTTT	CASSLAGTGYSPLHF	TRBD1	TRBV7-2	TRBJ1-6	.
TGTGCCAGCTCACCCGGGACAGGGAACGATGAGCAGTTCTTC	CASSPGTGNDEQFF	TRBD1	TRBV18	TRBJ2-1	.
TGCGCCAGCAGCCCGGGCAGGGGCCTCAGGGGCTATGGCTACACCTTC	CASSPGRGLRGYGYTF	.	TRBV5-1	TRBJ1-2	once
TGTGCCAGCAGTGCGGATCGCGGACTCTTGCGGGAGCAGTTCTTC	CASSADRGLLREQFF	.	TRBV6-1	TRBJ2-1	few
TGTGCCAGCAGCCTACAGACAGGGAGAGTTGAAACCGGGGAGCTGTTTTTT	CASSLQTGRVETGELFF	TRBD1	TRBV7-2	TRBJ2-2	.
TGCAGTGCTAGAGATAGGTCGGGGACTAGTCTTTACAATGAGCAGTTCTTC	CSARDRSGTSLYNEQFF	TRBD2	TRBV20-1	TRBJ2-1	many
TGTGCCAGCAGTTTGGGGAAGACTAACTATGGCTACACCTTC	CASSLGKTNYGYTF	.	TRBV12-3/TRBV12-4	TRBJ1-2	.
TGTGCCACCAGTGAACGGACAGGGAGTAGCAATCAGCCCCAGCATTTT	CATSERTGSSNQPQHF	TRBD1	TRBV24-1	TRBJ1-5	.